The clone carrying this TCR beta chain was seen many times. Input for naive CD8 libraries was roughly 19,000 to 1,000,000 sorted cells; the RNA fraction used was 10%, 30% or 50%. Sorted naive CD8 T cells were those defined as CD8+CD4-CCR7+CD45RA+. The data originate from a study of molecular identifiers for immune sequencing clone quantification. Study-level information: In replicates, RNA taken from 20,000 or 100,000 naive CD8 cells was divided five ways, and four portions underwent sequencing.

Previously published methods and listed TCR primers were used for the bulk TCR libraries. MiXCR, applied by TCRdb to the PCR reads, yields one record per CDR3 protein. Of approximately 550,000 distinct CDR3 sequences listed, roughly 24% were seen once; the top ten hold around 0.76%. The CDR3 extends over 12 amino acids. Germline CDR1 reads SEHNR; CDR2 reads FQNEAQ (reference sequence). V lost 5 bases and J lost 6, with 11 bases in between. The chain carries TRBV7-9 and TRBJ2-7, with TRBD1 as a possible D gene (6 bases). The TCR sequence derives from a human donor in good health. Some libraries in this study had Jurkat cell RNA spiked in. Material for sequencing was naive CD8+ T cells from blood, with Jurkat cell RNA spiked in. Subset of the sample: FACS-sorted CD8+CD4-CCR7+CD45RA+ naive T cells. The CDR3 sequence: CASSDTGPEQYF. The CDR3, as DNA: TGTGCCAGCAGCGACACAGGGCCCGAGCAGTACTTC. The full variable domain, in which reference TRBV7-9 and TRBJ2-7 provide the parts outside the CDR3, is DTGVSQNPRHKITKRGQNVTFRCDPISEHNRLYWYRQTLGQGPEFLTYFQNEAQLEKSRLLSDRFSAERPKGSFSTLEIQRTEQGDSAMYLCASSDTGPEQYFGPGTRLTVT.